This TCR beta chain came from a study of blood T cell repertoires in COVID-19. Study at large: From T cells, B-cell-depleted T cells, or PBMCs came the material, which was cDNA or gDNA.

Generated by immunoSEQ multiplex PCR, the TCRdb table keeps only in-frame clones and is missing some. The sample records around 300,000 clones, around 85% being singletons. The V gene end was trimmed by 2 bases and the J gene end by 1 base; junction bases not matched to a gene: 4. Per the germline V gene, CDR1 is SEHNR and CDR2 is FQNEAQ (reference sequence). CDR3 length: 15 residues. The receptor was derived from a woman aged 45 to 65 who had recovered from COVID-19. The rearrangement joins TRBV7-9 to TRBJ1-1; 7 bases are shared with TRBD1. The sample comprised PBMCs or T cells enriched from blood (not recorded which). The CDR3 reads CASSLSEGANTEAFF. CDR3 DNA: TGTGCCAGCAGCTTATCTGAGGGGGCGAACACTGAAGCTTTCTTT. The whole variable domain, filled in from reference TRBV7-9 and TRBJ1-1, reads DTGVSQNPRHKITKRGQNVTFRCDPISEHNRLYWYRQTLGQGPEFLTYFQNEAQLEKSRLLSDRFSAERPKGSFSTLEIQRTEQGDSAMYLCASSLSEGANTEAFFGQGTRLTVV.